Listed below are T cell receptor beta chains from one sample, sequenced in a study of T cells in localized non-small cell lung cancer. Here immunoSEQ multiplex PCR was the method, and the copy in TCRdb shows in-frame clones only, minus some. The sample has over 50,000 clones, roughly 90% seen once. Sequenced material: peripheral blood, taken before any cancer treatment. The receptors here all came from a woman aged 35-75 years with stage I lung adenocarcinoma. Each CDR3 is given with its conserved first and last residue.

>15|TRBV19|TRBJ2-1
CASRIGQGGYNEQFF
>14|TRBV13|TRBJ2-2
CASQKDPYTGELFF
>14|TRBV11-3|TRBJ2-7
CASSLRDRDSEQYF
>10|TRBV11-1|TRBJ1-2
CASSGSGYTF
>14|TRBV30|TRBJ1-3
CATGTTTIGNTIYF
>14|TRBV6-5|TRBJ1-1
CASLPNTVNTEAFF
>18|TRBV28|TRBJ2-1
CASSPGSLAGVYYNEQFF
>15|TRBV18|TRBJ2-1
CASSPTASGSNEQFF
>17|TRBV27|TRBJ2-4
CASSTLTSGGAWNIQYF
>17|TRBV4-1|TRBJ2-1
CASSQEFYQREKNEQFF
>13|TRBV5-1|TRBJ1-2
CASKVDSNHGYTF
>12|TRBV5-1|TRBJ1-2
CASSLGGTGYTF
>17|TRBV10-2|TRBJ1-1
CASSDDHRVYMNTEAFF
>15|TRBV15|TRBJ2-5
CATSREEGRGETQYF
>16|TRBV7-2|TRBJ2-2
CASSSHAGGLTGELFF
>13|TRBV30|TRBJ1-1
CAWSIPGSGEAFF
>16|TRBV6-5|TRBJ1-3
CASSYVSTGSGNTIYF